A single sample is the source of the 9 T cell receptor beta chains below, sequenced in a study of T-cell reconstitution after alpha-beta-depleted transplantation in children. Preparing the TCRbeta library involved the use of unique molecular identifiers. TCRdb called the PCR reads again in MiXCR, with one record for every CDR3 protein. The sample carries 450,000 to 600,000 distinct CDR3 sequences, approximately 32% recorded once. This specimen consisted of PBMCs from the stem cell graft donor, obtained from the stem cell graft. These receptors all come from a human donor who donated a stem cell graft to a child with aplastic anemia.

This clonotype was recorded a few times. The chain combines TRBV7-2 with TRBJ1-1, with D hard to call. Germline V lookup: CDR1 SGHTA, CDR2 FQGNSA. The CDR3 extends over 14 amino acids. V lost 1 base and J lost 5, with 11 bases in between. The CDR3 DNA reads TGTGCCAGCAGCTTAGGAGTATCTGGGACTGAAGCTTTCTTT. It yields the protein CASSLGVSGTEAFF. Complete variable domain (other parts from reference TRBV7-2 and TRBJ1-1): GAGVSQSPSNKVTEKGKDVELRCDPISGHTALYWYRQSLGQGLEFLIYFQGNSAPDKSGLPSDRFSAERTGGSVSTLTIQRTQQEDSAVYLCASSLGVSGTEAFFGQGTRLTVV.

This clonotype was recorded only once. The chain has TRBV24-1 and TRBJ2-3; D gene unclear. V lost 0 bases and J lost 6, with 6 bases in between. Germline-derived CDR1 and CDR2 are KGHDR and SFDVKD. The CDR3 runs 13 residues. CDR3 residues: CATSDLQADTQYF. DNA of the CDR3: TGTGCCACCAGTGATTTGCAAGCGGATACGCAGTATTTT.

This clonotype has more than one count but fewer than ten. The chain employs TRBV7-3 and TRBJ1-1; possibly TRBD1 for D (6 bases). V shed 4 bases and J shed 4 bases, with 10 bases lying between them. Germline-derived CDR1 and CDR2 are SGHTA and FQGTGA. This CDR3 is built from 13 residues. The CDR3 loop reads CASSSTGITEAFF. Here the CDR3 DNA reads TGTGCCAGCAGCTCGACAGGTATCACTGAAGCTTTCTTT.

J is TRBJ2-1 and V is TRBV7-2, with a possible D match to TRBD2 (6 bases). V dropped 5 bases and J dropped 15 bases, with 20 bases sitting between them. CDR3 size: 13 residues. Germline V lookup: CDR1 SGHTA, CDR2 FQGNSA. In nucleotides, the CDR3 is TGTGCCAGCAGCAAAGCGGGTTCGGGAGTTGTGTTCTTC. This encodes CASSKAGSGVVFF. Combining the CDR3 with reference TRBV7-2 and TRBJ2-1 gives the whole variable domain GAGVSQSPSNKVTEKGKDVELRCDPISGHTALYWYRQSLGQGLEFLIYFQGNSAPDKSGLPSDRFSAERTGGSVSTLTIQRTQQEDSAVYLCASSKAGSGVVFFGPGTRLTVL.

CDR3 DNA sequence: TGTGCCAGCAGTTCCCCCCGCCCGGGTACGCAGTATTTT. Translation: CASSSPRPGTQYF. The V gene is TRBV27, the J gene TRBJ2-3; D is uncertain. The CDR3 contains 13 residues. V was clipped by 4 bases and J by 8 bases, with 13 bases between them. The germline V gene has CDR1 MNHEY and CDR2 SMNVEV (reference sequence).

The chain couples TRBV6-2 or TRBV6-3 to TRBJ2-5, with a tentative D call TRBD1 (6 bases). The CDR3 is made up of 18 amino acids. V lost 5 bases to trimming and J lost 0 bases, with 22 bases between them. CDR1 is MNHEY, CDR2 SVGEGT, per germline. CDR3 coding DNA: TGTGCCAGCAGTAGGAGGCTAACGGGACACCTGTACCAAGAGACCCAGTACTTC. It codes for CASSRRLTGHLYQETQYF.

This clonotype has only a few counts. V gene TRBV20-1 combines with J gene TRBJ2-1; possible D gene TRBD2, 6 bases. Trimming took off 5 bases at V and 2 bases at J, with 16 bases between the two ends. CDR1 and CDR2 from the germline V gene are DFQATT and SNEGSKA (reference sequence). The CDR3 spans 15 residues. CDR3 nucleotides: TGCAGTGCTCCGAACCGGGACTGGCCCTACAATGAGCAGTTCTTC. This encodes CSAPNRDWPYNEQFF.

The CDR3 protein is CASSPDGGGPYNEQFF. For the CDR3, the DNA is TGTGCCAGCAGCCCAGACGGGGGAGGGCCCTACAATGAGCAGTTCTTC. The rearrangement uses TRBV7-2 and TRBJ2-1, with TRBD2 identical over 7 bases. The CDR3 extends over 16 amino acids. The J segment lost 2 bases and the V segment lost 5 bases, leaving 9 bases of the junction unmatched. CDR1 is SGHTA and CDR2 is FQGNSA in the germline V gene.

The table lists this clonotype with a few counts. This chain joins TRBV4-2 and TRBJ2-7; D is unresolved. This CDR3 is built from 13 residues. The V gene lost 3 bases and the J gene lost 4 bases, with 10 bases spanning the gap. Germline V gives CDR1 LGHNA, CDR2 YNFKEQ. CDR3 loop: CASSHPGGYEQYF. The DNA of the CDR3 is TGTGCCAGCAGCCACCCCGGTGGGTACGAGCAGTACTTC.